The 20 T cell receptor beta chains in this list originate from one sample, sequenced in a study of regulatory T cells in long-lasting Graves disease. Building the TCR beta libraries relied on iRepertoire HTBI primers, and CDR3 regions underwent Arm-PCR. Using its own MiXCR run on the multiplex PCR reads, TCRdb lists one record per CDR3 protein. The repertoire holds 520,000 or so distinct CDR3 sequences, around 12% seen once, with approximately 9.6% in the top ten. Documented time point: newly diagnosed GD, antithyroid drugs for less than 3 months. Scientists built the TCR library using RNA that was extracted from PBMCs. This sample also appeared in a second study, on T cells in Graves' hyperthyroidism and ophthalmopathy.

The specimen was peripheral blood mononuclear cells (PBMCs), collected at new diagnosis, from a patient treated with antithyroid drugs. The receptors stem from a woman under 40 with Graves disease.

Many counts were recorded for this clonotype. The rearrangement links TRBV11-1 to TRBJ2-7; no clear D. Between the trimmed V and J ends, which lost 5 bases and 2 bases, there was a span of 13 bases. CDR3 length: 14 amino acids. CDR1 and CDR2 (germline): SGHAT, FQDESV (reference sequence). The CDR3 loop reads CASSPRRRTYEQYF. For the CDR3, the DNA is TGTGCCAGCAGCCCCCGACGGAGAACCTACGAGCAGTACTTC. The full variable domain, completed using reference TRBV11-1 and TRBJ2-7, is EAEVAQSPRYKITEKSQAVAFWCDPISGHATLYWYRQILGQGPELLVQFQDESVVDDSQLPKDRFSAERLKGVDSTLKIQPAELGDSAMYLCASSPRRRTYEQYFGPGTRLTVT.

About this clonotype: A much larger clone lies a single base off, so this may be a read error. This chain uses TRBV4-1 with TRBJ1-2; maybe TRBD1 (5 bases). CDR1 and CDR2 from the germline V gene are MGHRA and YSYEKL. V gave up 4 bases and J gave up 7 bases, with 19 bases separating them. CDR3 length: 15 residues. CDR3 sequence reads: CASSLGWRQGGGYTF. Written as DNA, the CDR3 is TGCGCCAGCAGCCTTGGATGGCGGCAGGGAGGTGGCTACACCTTC.

In regard to this clonotype: A much larger clone is a single base away; this may be a read error. The chain employs TRBV3-1 and TRBJ1-6; a possible D gene is TRBD1 (6 bases). Germline values: CDR1 LGHDT, CDR2 YNNKEL (reference sequence). The CDR3 totals 15 residues. CDR3 loop: CASSQDTGFVSPLNF. CDR3 DNA sequence: TGTGCCAGCAGCCAAGACACAGGGTTCGTCTCACCCCTCAACTTT.

This clonotype was observed at least ten times. This sequence joins TRBV27 and TRBJ2-7; D may be TRBD2 (5 bases). CDR3 size: 14 residues. V was shortened by 5 bases and J by 2 bases, with 13 bases between the two germline ends. Germline CDR1 and CDR2: MNHEY and SMNVEV (reference sequence). The CDR3, as DNA: TGTGCCAGCAGTCCAATCGGGAAGACCTACGAGCAGTACTTC. This translates into CASSPIGKTYEQYF.

This clonotype was recorded once. This may come from a read error, since a much larger clone is one base off. Here the CDR3 DNA reads TGCAGCGTTGAGGGCCTCGGGGTCTACGAGCAGAACTTC. Translated, it gives CSVEGLGVYEQNF. The rearrangement joins TRBV29-1 to TRBJ2-7; a weak D match, TRBD2 (5 bases). This CDR3 has 13 residues. Looked up from germline, CDR1 is SQVTM and CDR2 is ANQGSEA.

This clonotype was observed at least ten times. The rearrangement uses TRBV28 and TRBJ1-4, with D possibly TRBD1 on 5 matching bases. The CDR3 length is 14 residues. V was shortened by 7 bases and J by 10 bases, with 19 bases between the two germline ends. Germline CDR1 MDHEN, CDR2 SYDVKM. CDR3 coding DNA: TGTGCCAGCACCTGGGGTCAGGGAGAGGGAAAACTGTTTTTT. It encodes CASTWGQGEGKLFF.

The chain couples TRBV5-1 to TRBJ2-7; no clear D gene. From germline, CDR1 is SGHRS and CDR2 YFSETQ. CDR3 length: 11 residues. Trimming cost V 4 bases and J 2 bases, with 4 bases left between them. CDR3 DNA: TGCGCCAGCAGCAAACCCTACGAGCAGTACTTC. It yields the protein CASSKPYEQYF.

This clonotype was detected ten times or more. V and J are TRBV28 and TRBJ2-2, with a weak D call TRBD1 (6 bases). The CDR3 consists of 16 residues. Germline V lookup: CDR1 MDHEN, CDR2 SYDVKM. V lost 2 bases and J 7 bases, leaving 17 bases between the germline ends. In nucleotides, the CDR3 is TGTGCCAGCAGTTTAAAGGCTTTCCGGGACAACGGGGAGCTGTTTTTT. Translated: CASSLKAFRDNGELFF. The full variable domain, completed using reference TRBV28 and TRBJ2-2, is DVKVTQSSRYLVKRTGEKVFLECVQDMDHENMFWYRQDPGLGLRLIYFSYDVKMKEKGDIPEGYSVSREKKERFSLILESASTNQTSMYLCASSLKAFRDNGELFFGEGSRLTVL.

In this sample, this clonotype turned up many times. The chain couples TRBV2 to TRBJ2-1, with 9 bases fitting TRBD1. CDR1 is SNHLY and CDR2 is FYNNEI in the germline V gene. This CDR3 is 16 amino acids long. V gave up 5 bases and J gave up 3 bases; unmatched junction bases: 8. For the CDR3, the DNA is TGTGCCAGCAGTAACCGGGACAGGGATTTCTACAATGAGCAGTTCTTC. Amino acids: CASSNRDRDFYNEQFF. The full variable domain, completed using reference TRBV2 and TRBJ2-1, is EPEVTQTPSHQVTQMGQEVILRCVPISNHLYFYWYRQILGQKVEFLVSFYNNEISEKSEIFDDQFSVERPDGSNFTLKIRSTKLEDSAMYFCASSNRDRDFYNEQFFGPGTRLTVL.

The chain recombines TRBV7-2 with TRBJ2-7; D might be TRBD2 (6 bases). Germline CDR1 and CDR2: SGHTA and FQGNSA. CDR3 length: 12 amino acids. Trimming removed 5 bases at V and 6 bases at J, with 11 bases between. The CDR3 region has the DNA TGTGCCAGCAGCAGTGGAGGGGCCGAGCAGTACTTC. It codes for CASSSGGAEQYF. Drawing the rest from reference TRBV7-2 and TRBJ2-7, the complete variable domain is GAGVSQSPSNKVTEKGKDVELRCDPISGHTALYWYRQSLGQGLEFLIYFQGNSAPDKSGLPSDRFSAERTGGSVSTLTIQRTQQEDSAVYLCASSSGGAEQYFGPGTRLTVT.

V is TRBV6-4 and J is TRBJ1-5, with D possibly being TRBD1 (6 bases). CDR3 length equals 15 residues. The V end lost 7 bases, the J end lost 0 bases, and 13 bases lay between the germline ends. From germline, CDR1 is MRHNA and CDR2 SNTAGT. The CDR3 region is CASMRDKHSNQPQHF. DNA of the CDR3: TGTGCCAGCATGAGGGACAAACATAGCAATCAGCCCCAGCATTTT.

This clonotype was recorded at least ten times. The chain employs TRBV20-1 and TRBJ1-1; no clear D. Looked up from germline, CDR1 is DFQATT and CDR2 is SNEGSKA (reference sequence). The CDR3 loop spans 13 amino acids. The ends were cut back, 0 bases at V and 3 bases at J, with 8 bases in the middle. CDR3: CSARDDRDTEAFF. The CDR3 DNA reads TGCAGTGCTAGAGATGATCGGGACACTGAAGCTTTCTTT.

The V gene is TRBV28, the J gene TRBJ1-2; 7 bases agree with TRBD1. Germline V gene sequence: CDR1 MDHEN, CDR2 SYDVKM. CDR3 size: 13 residues. V lost 6 bases and J lost 7; bases outside the gene matches: 8. CDR3 amino acids: CASSAVTGTGYTF. For the CDR3, the DNA is TGTGCCAGCAGCGCGGTGACAGGGACTGGCTACACCTTC.

V and J are TRBV7-2 and TRBJ1-5, with 8 positions matching TRBD1. Germline CDR1 reads SGHTA; CDR2 reads FQGNSA. With V trimmed by 3 bases and J by 7 bases, 8 bases remained unmatched. The CDR3 contains 15 residues. The CDR3 reads CASSLGQALWQPQHF. DNA for the CDR3: TGTGCCAGCAGCTTGGGACAGGCCCTCTGGCAGCCCCAGCATTTT.

This clonotype has just a few counts. The chain recombines TRBV19 with TRBJ1-6; D uncertain. Trimming shortened V by 6 bases and J by 7 bases, and 13 bases separated the two germline ends. Per germline, CDR1 LNHDA and CDR2 SQIVND (reference sequence). CDR3 length: 14 amino acids. This CDR3 is CASRLTGENSPLHF. As DNA, the CDR3 is TGTGCCAGTAGGCTGACGGGAGAGAATTCACCCCTCCACTTT.

V is TRBV12-3 or TRBV12-4 and J is TRBJ1-2; D remains unclear. Between the trimmed V and J ends, which lost 2 bases and 4 bases, there was a span of 17 bases. The CDR3 is made up of 16 amino acids. The chain's CDR3 is CASSLQRTPSLYGYTF. The CDR3 nucleotides read TGTGCCAGCAGTTTACAGCGGACCCCCTCACTCTATGGCTACACCTTC.

This clonotype has a handful of counts. This rearrangement joins TRBV25-1 to TRBJ2-1, with TRBD2 as a possible D gene (6 bases). V was clipped by 1 base and J by 5 bases, with 9 bases between them. The CDR3 runs to 14 residues. The germline V gene encodes CDR1 MGHDK and CDR2 SYGVNS. CDR3 protein: CASSESLANNEQFF. CDR3 DNA sequence: TGTGCCAGCAGTGAATCTCTAGCGAACAATGAGCAGTTCTTC.

This clonotype was seen many times. The rearrangement uses TRBV27 and TRBJ1-5; D gene uncertain. CDR1 and CDR2 from the germline V gene are MNHEY and SMNVEV (reference sequence). With 6 bases removed from V and 4 bases from J, the gap between germline ends came to 16 bases. This CDR3 spans 15 amino acids. The CDR3 sequence is CASRKTGPSNQPQHF. The DNA of the CDR3 is TGTGCCAGCAGGAAAACCGGGCCCAGTAATCAGCCCCAGCATTTT.

This clonotype was seen ten or more times. This chain uses TRBV18 with TRBJ2-5; no firm D call. This CDR3 has 13 amino acids. V was trimmed by 1 base and J by 2 bases, leaving 5 bases between them. Per the germline V gene, CDR1 is KGHSH and CDR2 is LQKENI. The CDR3 loop reads CASSPHRQETQYF. In DNA form, the CDR3 reads TGTGCCAGCTCACCACACAGACAAGAGACCCAGTACTTC.

The chain carries TRBV5-5 and TRBJ1-1, with D possibly matching TRBD1 (5 bases). The germline V gene has CDR1 SGHKS and CDR2 YYEKEE (reference sequence). V lost 6 bases, J lost 11 bases, and 20 bases lay in between. The CDR3 runs 13 residues. The CDR3 here is CASKAGLIWKAFF. The CDR3 coding sequence is TGTGCCAGCAAGGCAGGGCTCATATGGAAGGCTTTCTTT.